These 15 T cell receptor beta chains came from one sample sequenced in a study of OX40 agonist ivuxolimab in advanced cancers. Data came from immunoSEQ multiplex PCR; TCRdb stores just in-frame clones and leaves some out. The sample carries about 69,000 clones, about 89% recorded once. The input for sequencing was CD4+ or CD8+ T cells sorted from blood, taken in a trial of the OX40 agonist ivuxolimab. The receptors stem from an adult with an advanced solid tumor such as melanoma, head and neck, liver or kidney cancer.

The chain employs TRBV5-6 and TRBJ1-2; D uncertain. Germline V gene data show CDR1 as SGHDT and CDR2 as YYEEEE. This CDR3 has 15 residues. V was trimmed by 2 bases and J by 5 bases, leaving 16 bases between them. The CDR3 region is CASSLGPPAIYGYTF. CDR3 DNA: TGTGCCAGCAGCTTAGGGCCACCGGCAATATATGGCTACACCTTC.

This clone was seen once. The chain couples TRBV4-3 to TRBJ2-1; no clear D. Germline V gene sequence: CDR1 LGHNA, CDR2 YSLEER. The CDR3 totals 15 residues. Trimming took 0 bases from V and 7 from J, leaving 13 bases between them. The CDR3 sequence is CASSQDSLVRNEQFF. CDR3 DNA: TGCGCCAGCAGCCAAGATTCCCTAGTAAGGAATGAGCAGTTCTTC.

The gene calls are TRBV6-5 and TRBJ1-1, with D uncertain. Germline-derived CDR1 and CDR2 are MNHEY and SVGAGI. Trimming removed 2 bases at V and 4 bases at J, with 8 bases between. CDR3 length: 13 residues. CDR3 coding DNA: TGTGCCAGCAGTTACGGTACAGTCACTGAAGCTTTCTTT. This sequence encodes CASSYGTVTEAFF.

This clone has only a few counts. The chain carries TRBV15 and TRBJ1-2; D not certain. V shed 0 bases and J shed 0 bases, with 17 bases lying between them. The CDR3 sequence is 18 residues long. Per germline, CDR1 LNHNV and CDR2 YYDKDF (reference sequence). In DNA, the CDR3 is TGTGCCACCAGCAGAGATTTTAGTTCGTACCGAGCTAACTATGGCTACACCTTC. Translating it yields CATSRDFSSYRANYGYTF.

This clone was seen only a few times. The chain uses TRBV19 and TRBJ1-1, with D hard to call. This CDR3 region has 13 residues. The V gene's germline CDR1 is LNHDA and CDR2 SQIVND (reference sequence). V lost 7 bases to trimming and J lost 1 base, with 10 bases between them. In DNA, the CDR3 is TGTGCCAGTATTATGTGGGCGAACACTGAAGCTTTCTTT. Translated, it gives CASIMWANTEAFF.

This clone is categorized as medium-sized. The chain couples TRBV4-3 to TRBJ2-2; D call uncertain. Between the trimmed V and J ends, which lost 0 bases and 0 bases, there was a span of 5 bases. The CDR3 length is 15 residues. Germline lookup yields CDR1 LGHNA and CDR2 YSLEER. CDR3 in DNA: TGCGCCAGCAGCCAAGACAGCGCGAACACCGGGGAGCTGTTTTTT. This encodes CASSQDSANTGELFF.

On this clone itself: This sample also contains other DNA sequences that code for the same CDR3. V gene TRBV9 combines with J gene TRBJ1-1; D gene ambiguous. V lost 0 bases, J lost 1 base, and 4 bases lay in between. The CDR3 length is 13 residues. Germline-derived CDR1 and CDR2 are SGDLS and YYNGEE. CDR3 nucleotide sequence: TGTGCCAGCAGCGTAGACGGGAACACTGAAGCTTTCTTT. Translation: CASSVDGNTEAFF.

The table lists this clone with a count of one. The chain has TRBV28 and TRBJ2-2, with TRBD2 matching 8 bases. CDR1 is MDHEN, CDR2 SYDVKM, per germline. The CDR3 has 14 amino acids. The trim removed 10 bases at V and 8 bases at J, leaving 12 bases unmatched. This CDR3 reads CATVGGRIAGELFF. CDR3 in DNA: TGTGCCACCGTAGGCGGGAGGATAGCAGGGGAGCTGTTTTTT.

J is TRBJ1-5 and V is TRBV2; TRBD1 is a possible D gene (6 bases). The CDR3 extends over 15 amino acids. Trimming left V 6 bases short and J 7 bases short, with 19 bases between. CDR1 and CDR2 (germline): SNHLY, FYNNEI. The CDR3 sequence is CASSAVQGRGQPQHF. CDR3 nucleotides: TGTGCCAGCAGCGCAGTACAGGGTCGAGGACAGCCCCAGCATTTT.

This sequence joins TRBV27 and TRBJ2-1; D ambiguous. V dropped 4 bases and J dropped 1 base, with 8 bases sitting between them. CDR3 length: 14 residues. Germline V gene lookup returns CDR1 MNHEY and CDR2 SMNVEV (reference sequence). The CDR3 DNA reads as TGTGCCAGCAGTTCCGTGGGGTCCTACAATGAGCAGTTCTTC. This gives the protein CASSSVGSYNEQFF.

CDR3 protein: CASSLGGFLNEQFF. CDR3 nucleotides: TGTGCCAGCAGCTTAGGTGGCTTTCTAAATGAGCAGTTCTTC. The chain uses TRBV7-2 and TRBJ2-1; D is uncertain. V was clipped by 1 base and J by 7 bases, with 11 bases between them. Germline values: CDR1 SGHTA, CDR2 FQGNSA. The CDR3 spans 14 residues.

The J gene is TRBJ2-1, the V gene TRBV27, with TRBD1 matching over 11 bases. The CDR3 sequence is 17 residues long. V lost 4 bases to trimming and J lost 3 bases; unmatched junction nucleotides: 8. Germline CDR1 and CDR2: MNHEY and SMNVEV (reference sequence). The CDR3 loop is CASSSVPGTGGYNEQFF. For the CDR3, the DNA is TGTGCCAGCAGTTCGGTGCCCGGGACAGGGGGCTACAATGAGCAGTTCTTC.

The chain carries TRBV7-9 and TRBJ1-1; 10 bases are a match to TRBD1. The CDR3 runs 18 residues. V lost 3 bases, J lost 1 base, and 11 bases stayed unmatched. CDR1 and CDR2 (germline): SEHNR, FQNEAQ (reference sequence). The CDR3 bases are TGTGCCAGCAGCTTTGATTCCGGGACAGGGGCCTCGAACACTGAAGCTTTCTTT. Protein product: CASSFDSGTGASNTEAFF. Full variable domain (rest looked up from reference TRBV7-9 and TRBJ1-1): DTGVSQNPRHKITKRGQNVTFRCDPISEHNRLYWYRQTLGQGPEFLTYFQNEAQLEKSRLLSDRFSAERPKGSFSTLEIQRTEQGDSAMYLCASSFDSGTGASNTEAFFGQGTRLTVV.

The chain recombines TRBV27 with TRBJ2-5; D gene unclear. This CDR3 region has 16 residues. The V end lost 4 bases, the J end lost 3 bases, and 18 bases lay between the germline ends. The germline gives CDR1 MNHEY, CDR2 SMNVEV (reference sequence). CDR3 sequence: CASSSLRRSAEETQYF. CDR3 bases: TGTGCCAGCAGTTCCCTAAGGCGGAGCGCAGAAGAGACCCAGTACTTC.

The gene calls are TRBV27 and TRBJ2-1, with 7 bases identical to TRBD1. The CDR3 spans 17 residues. V gave up 4 bases and J gave up 1 base; unmatched junction bases: 10. Per germline, CDR1 MNHEY and CDR2 SMNVEV (reference sequence). CDR3 nucleotide sequence: TGTGCCAGCAGTTCCCCGACCTACAGGGGATCCTACAATGAGCAGTTCTTC. It yields the protein CASSSPTYRGSYNEQFF.